Listed below are T cell receptor beta chains from one sample, sequenced in a study of beta chain features in type 1 diabetes. Sequencing used immunoSEQ multiplex PCR; TCRdb keeps in-frame clones, though not all of them. The repertoire holds more than 150,000 clones, with roughly 9% as singletons. Sequencing input: central memory CD4+ T cells from blood. These receptors came from a woman in her twenties or thirties with type 1 diabetes. Both conserved end residues are part of each CDR3. Fields, in order: clone size, J gene, D gene, V gene, CDR3 DNA, CDR3 protein. D genes are given only for firm matches. A clone size is listed for some rows: how often the clone was seen (once, few, many), or a class if it is expanded.

few	TRBJ2-7	TRBD1	TRBV18	TGTGCCAGCTCACGCACAGGGGTTTTGTTCTACGAGCAGTACTTC	CASSRTGVLFYEQYF
-	TRBJ2-5	-	TRBV6-5	TGTGCCAGGAGGCTCCTACAGGGTCGTCAAGAGACCCAGTACTTC	CARRLLQGRQETQYF
-	TRBJ1-4	-	TRBV5-1	TGCGCCAGCAGCTTGGCGGGGGGCGGCGAAAAACTGTTTTTT	CASSLAGGGEKLFF
few	TRBJ2-2	TRBD1	TRBV19	TGTGCCAGTAGGGCCAGGGGGCAGAACACCGGGGAGCTGTTTTTT	CASRARGQNTGELFF
-	TRBJ1-1	TRBD1	TRBV4-2	TGTGCCAGCAGCCAAGATGTCACAGGGGTGGACACTGAAGCTTTCTTT	CASSQDVTGVDTEAFF
-	TRBJ2-3	-	TRBV19	TGTGCCAGTAGTATGTACGGGAGCGGTGCCTTCACAGATACGCAGTATTTT	CASSMYGSGAFTDTQYF
few	TRBJ1-2	TRBD1	TRBV7-6	TGTGCCAGCAGCCGGGACAGTAACTATGGCTACACCTTC	CASSRDSNYGYTF
few	TRBJ2-2	-	TRBV7-9	TGTGCCAGCAGCTTAGTAGAGACCGGGGAGCTGTTTTTT	CASSLVETGELFF
-	TRBJ2-3	TRBD2	TRBV15	TGTGCCACCAGCAGAGATAGCGGGAGGGGCACAGATACGCAGTATTTT	CATSRDSGRGTDTQYF
-	TRBJ2-7	-	TRBV11-2	TGTGCCAGCAGCTTAGATCAGGGTCTAACCGTTTACGAGCAGTACTTC	CASSLDQGLTVYEQYF
many	TRBJ2-1	-	TRBV27	TGTGCCAGCCGGTCGGCTAGCGCCCTGACCTACAATGAGCAGTTCTTC	CASRSASALTYNEQFF
-	TRBJ2-3	-	TRBV5-1	TGCGCCAGCAGCCCCGTGCGGCTGGAGGATACGCAGTATTTT	CASSPVRLEDTQYF
-	TRBJ2-3	-	TRBV7-2	TGTGCCAGCAGCTTAGCTGAGGGAGAGTGGGAATCGCAGTATTTT	CASSLAEGEWESQYF
-	TRBJ2-1	TRBD1	TRBV7-3	TGTGCCAGCAGCCGTGGACAGGGGGCCAATGAGCAGTTCTTC	CASSRGQGANEQFF
-	TRBJ2-1	TRBD2	TRBV7-9	TGTGCCAGCACCCTGTTACTAGCGGGAGGGAACAATGAGCAGTTCTTC	CASTLLLAGGNNEQFF
-	TRBJ1-2	-	TRBV11-2	TGTGCCAGCAGCTTCGCTATCTATGGCTACACCTTC	CASSFAIYGYTF
many	TRBJ2-7	TRBD2	TRBV29-1	TGCAGCGTTGTCGCTAGCGGGACCTCGGGGCAGTACTTC	CSVVASGTSGQYF
-	TRBJ2-7	TRBD1	TRBV7-9	TGTGCCAGCCAACAGGGGGCTGCCTCCTACGAGCAGTACTTC	CASQQGAASYEQYF
-	TRBJ1-6	TRBD1	TRBV13	TGTGCCAGCAGCCGGGACAGGGCAAATTCACCCCTCCACTTT	CASSRDRANSPLHF
-	TRBJ2-5	TRBD1	TRBV5-1	TGCGCCAGCAGCTTGAGACAGGGCTTAGAGACCCAGTACTTC	CASSLRQGLETQYF
few	TRBJ1-2	-	TRBV18	TGTGCCAGCTCACCACAGAGGCAAGAGGGCTACACCTTC	CASSPQRQEGYTF
-	TRBJ2-1	TRBD2	TRBV6-5	TGTGCCAGCAGAATAGCGGGAGGGTACCTAAATGAGCAGTTCTTC	CASRIAGGYLNEQFF
few	TRBJ2-5	-	TRBV28	TGTGCCAGCAGTCCGCCGACAGGTTTGGACGGAGAGACCCAGTACTTC	CASSPPTGLDGETQYF
-	TRBJ1-2	TRBD1	TRBV5-5	TGTGCCAGTTCTACAGGGGGCAACTATGGCTACACCTTC	CASSTGGNYGYTF
-	TRBJ1-4	-	TRBV29-1	TGCAGCGTTGGCTTACAGGGTGGTGAAAAACTGTTTTTT	CSVGLQGGEKLFF
few	TRBJ1-4	-	TRBV11-2	TGTGCCAGCAGCTTATTCACTCAAGAAAATGAAAAACTGTTTTTT	CASSLFTQENEKLFF
-	TRBJ2-7	TRBD2	TRBV5-4	TGTGCCAGCAGCCCAAGGACTAGCGTTTACGAGCAGTACTTC	CASSPRTSVYEQYF
few	TRBJ2-1	TRBD2	TRBV7-9	TGTGCCAGCAGCCAAGATCGTATAGCGGGCGAGCAGTTCTTC	CASSQDRIAGEQFF
many	TRBJ2-5	-	TRBV7-2	TGTGCCAGCAGCCCAAGGATGGGGGGACGTAAGGAGACCCAGTACTTC	CASSPRMGGRKETQYF
-	TRBJ2-3	TRBD1	TRBV29-1	TGCAGCGTTGATGGGACAGGGGGCACAGATACGCAGTATTTT	CSVDGTGGTDTQYF
-	TRBJ2-7	TRBD1	TRBV4-1	TGCGCCAGCAGCCTAACCGGGACAGGGGGTCTTACCCGTCGCTACGAGCAGTACTTC	CASSLTGTGGLTRRYEQYF
-	TRBJ1-1	-	TRBV30	TGTGCCTGGAGTGTACAGGAGGGATGGAGCACTGAAGCTTTCTTT	CAWSVQEGWSTEAFF
-	TRBJ1-2	TRBD1	TRBV14	TGTGCCAGCGGACAGGGCGCGGCATATGGCTACACCTTC	CASGQGAAYGYTF
few	TRBJ2-1	-	TRBV5-1	TGCGCCAGCAGCCCCGGCTACAGGGCTATGAATGAGCAGTTCTTC	CASSPGYRAMNEQFF
-	TRBJ1-5	-	TRBV27	TGTGCCAGCAGTTTAGAGGGAGATAGCAATCAGCCCCAGCATTTT	CASSLEGDSNQPQHF
-	TRBJ2-1	-	TRBV19	TGTGCCAGTAATGGAGAGGTCTACAATGAGCAGTTCTTC	CASNGEVYNEQFF
few	TRBJ1-2	-	TRBV5-1	TGCGCCAGCAGCTTGGGCCAGGACTATGGCTACACCTTC	CASSLGQDYGYTF
few	TRBJ2-1	-	TRBV7-9	TGTGCCAGCAGCCCTCCCCCAGGGCAATACAATGAGCAGTTCTTC	CASSPPPGQYNEQFF
few	TRBJ2-2	TRBD2	TRBV5-4	TGTGCCAGCAGCGGGACTAGCGGGAATGGGGGCGGGGAGCTGTTTTTT	CASSGTSGNGGGELFF
few	TRBJ2-7	TRBD1	TRBV11-2	TGTGCCAGCAGGACGGGACAGGGATACGAGCAGTACTTC	CASRTGQGYEQYF
few	TRBJ2-7	TRBD1	TRBV30	TGTGCCTGGAGCCCGGACAGGGAAGTATACGAGCAGTACTTC	CAWSPDREVYEQYF
-	TRBJ1-4	-	TRBV6-1	TGTGCCAGCGGGGGACTGATGGAAAAACTGTTTTTT	CASGGLMEKLFF
few	TRBJ2-1	-	TRBV5-1	TGCGCCAGCAGCTGGACAGTGAACAATGAGCAGTTCTTC	CASSWTVNNEQFF
-	TRBJ2-2	-	TRBV4-1	TGCGCCAGCAGCCAAGACACCCCGGGCGGGGAGCTGTTTTTT	CASSQDTPGGELFF
few	TRBJ2-1	-	TRBV5-1	TGCGCCAGCAGCCTGGGAGGTAACCACAATGAGCAGTTCTTC	CASSLGGNHNEQFF
few	TRBJ2-1	TRBD2	TRBV6-5	TGTGCCAGCAGTTATACTAGCGGGAGCTATGAGCAGTTCTTC	CASSYTSGSYEQFF
-	TRBJ2-5	-	TRBV5-4	TGTGCCAGCAGCATCCCCCTGACAGGAAGGGAGACCCAGTACTTC	CASSIPLTGRETQYF
-	TRBJ1-2	-	TRBV14	TGTGCCAGCAGCCCACATGGGAGGGGCTATGGCTACACCTTC	CASSPHGRGYGYTF
-	TRBJ2-5	TRBD1	TRBV5-1	TGCGCCAGCAGCTTGGGGGGACAGCTAGAGACCCAGTACTTC	CASSLGGQLETQYF
few	TRBJ2-5	TRBD2	TRBV7-2	TGTGCCAGCAGCGCAACTAGCGGGAGCGGGGAGACCCAGTACTTC	CASSATSGSGETQYF
few	TRBJ2-1	-	TRBV18	TGTGCCAGCTCATATACTACAAGTTACTACAATGAGCAGTTCTTC	CASSYTTSYYNEQFF